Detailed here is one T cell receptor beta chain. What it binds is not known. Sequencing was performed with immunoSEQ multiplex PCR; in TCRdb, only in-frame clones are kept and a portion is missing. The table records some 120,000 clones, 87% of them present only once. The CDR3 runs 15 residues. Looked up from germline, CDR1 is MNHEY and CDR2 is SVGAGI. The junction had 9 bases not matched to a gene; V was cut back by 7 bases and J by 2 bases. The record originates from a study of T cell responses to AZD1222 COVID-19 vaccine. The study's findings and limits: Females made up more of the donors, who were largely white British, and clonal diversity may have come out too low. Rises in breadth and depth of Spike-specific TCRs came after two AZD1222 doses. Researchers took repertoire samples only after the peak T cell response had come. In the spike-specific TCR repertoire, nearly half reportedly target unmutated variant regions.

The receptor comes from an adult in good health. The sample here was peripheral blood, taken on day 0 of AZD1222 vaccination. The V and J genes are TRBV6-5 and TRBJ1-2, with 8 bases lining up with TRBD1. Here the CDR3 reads CASTRGTGGNYGYTF. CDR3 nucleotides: TGTGCCAGCACCAGAGGGACAGGAGGGAACTATGGCTACACCTTC.